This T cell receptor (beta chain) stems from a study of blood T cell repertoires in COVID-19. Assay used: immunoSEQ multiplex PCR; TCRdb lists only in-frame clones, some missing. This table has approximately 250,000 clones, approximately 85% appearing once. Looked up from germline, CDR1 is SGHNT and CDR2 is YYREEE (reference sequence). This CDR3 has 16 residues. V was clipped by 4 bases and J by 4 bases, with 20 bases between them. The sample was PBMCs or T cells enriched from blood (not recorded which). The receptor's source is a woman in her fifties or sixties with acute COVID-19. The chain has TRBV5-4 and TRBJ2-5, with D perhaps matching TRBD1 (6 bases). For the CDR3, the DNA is TGTGCCAGCAGCCGTGCGGCCAGGGGATCTGGAGAGACCCAGTACTTC. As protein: CASSRAARGSGETQYF.